This T cell receptor (beta chain) appears in the sequencing data of a study of T cell responses to AZD1222 COVID-19 vaccine. Sequencing was performed with immunoSEQ multiplex PCR; in TCRdb, only in-frame clones are kept and a portion is missing. Among approximately 100,000 clones listed, nearly 90% were seen once. V was pared by 5 bases and J by 4 bases, with 8 bases between. CDR1 and CDR2 (germline): DFQATT, SNEGSKA (reference sequence). This CDR3 contains 11 residues. This sequence originates from an adult who received the AZD1222 COVID-19 vaccine. The specimen was peripheral blood, collected 28 days after the second AZD1222 dose. The V gene is TRBV20-1, the J gene TRBJ1-1, with D maybe TRBD1 (5 bases). CDR3 bases: TGCAGTGCTTTGGGGGGCACTGAAGCTTTCTTT. This translates into CSALGGTEAFF.